A selection of T cell receptor beta chains follows, all from one sample in a study of CD8+ T cells in alopecia areata. TCRdb's copy holds only in-frame clones and misses some; the assay was immunoSEQ multiplex PCR. The sample lists more than 75,000 clones, about two fifths occurring once. The source material was CD4+ T cells sorted from blood. Receptors were obtained from a human donor with alopecia areata. Both conserved end residues are part of each CDR3. A D gene is named only where the DNA matches it firmly. A clone size is listed for some rows: how often the clone was seen (once, few, many), or a class if it is expanded.

size	V	J	D	CDR3	DNA
.	TRBV5-1	TRBJ1-1	.	CASSLTSPNTEAFF	TGCGCCAGCAGCTTGACTTCCCCGAACACTGAAGCTTTCTTT
.	TRBV2	TRBJ2-5	.	CASTRDGQETQYF	TGTGCCAGCACCCGGGACGGACAAGAGACCCAGTACTTC
.	TRBV28	TRBJ2-3	TRBD2	CASSLVGGSMTDTQYF	TGTGCCAGCAGTTTGGTTGGCGGGAGCATGACAGATACGCAGTATTTT
.	TRBV27	TRBJ2-7	.	CASSLDRLAYEQYF	TGTGCCAGCAGTTTAGACAGGTTAGCCTACGAGCAGTACTTC
few	TRBV6-5	TRBJ1-5	.	CASSWGGAGNQPQHF	TGTGCCAGCAGCTGGGGGGGCGCGGGCAATCAGCCCCAGCATTTT
.	TRBV28	TRBJ2-5	.	CASSLIQGYQETQYF	TGTGCCAGCAGTTTAATTCAGGGGTACCAAGAGACCCAGTACTTC
few	TRBV19	TRBJ1-5	.	CASSRLGDNQPQHF	TGTGCCAGTAGTAGACTCGGGGACAATCAGCCCCAGCATTTT
few	TRBV29-1	TRBJ2-1	TRBD1	CSVETGGFDNEQFF	TGCAGCGTTGAGACAGGGGGATTCGACAATGAGCAGTTCTTC
.	TRBV7-2	TRBJ2-5	.	CASSMMTTYPTQYF	TGTGCCAGCAGCATGATGACAACATATCCAACCCAGTACTTC
.	TRBV4-1	TRBJ1-5	.	CASSPDQGEDQPQHF	TGCGCCAGCAGCCCGGACCAAGGGGAAGATCAGCCCCAGCATTTT
few	TRBV2	TRBJ2-3	.	CASRTFDERDTQYF	TGTGCCAGCAGGACGTTTGATGAGCGAGATACGCAGTATTTT
.	TRBV14	TRBJ2-2	TRBD1	CASSQEQGGTGELFF	TGTGCCAGCAGCCAAGAACAGGGGGGCACCGGGGAGCTGTTTTTT
.	TRBV7-2	TRBJ2-2	.	CASSLAHPEITGELFF	TGTGCCAGCAGCTTAGCGCACCCAGAGATAACCGGGGAGCTGTTTTTT
.	TRBV7-2	TRBJ2-3	.	CASSSLSPDTQYF	TGTGCCAGCAGCTCGCTTAGCCCAGATACGCAGTATTTT
.	TRBV29-1	TRBJ2-1	.	CSVEPRLDSEQFF	TGCAGCGTTGAACCCCGACTAGATTCTGAGCAGTTCTTC
.	TRBV28	TRBJ1-5	.	CASSFFNQPQHF	TGTGCCAGCAGTTTCTTTAATCAGCCCCAGCATTTT
.	TRBV7-3	TRBJ2-1	.	CASSLRGGSYNEQFF	TGTGCCAGCAGCTTACGTGGGGGCTCCTACAATGAGCAGTTCTTC
.	TRBV15	TRBJ1-5	TRBD1	CATTPGGRGNQPQHF	TGTGCCACCACCCCAGGGGGCAGGGGCAATCAGCCCCAGCATTTT
.	TRBV6-5	TRBJ2-3	TRBD1	CASARDSLMDTQYF	TGTGCCAGCGCCCGGGACAGCCTCATGGATACGCAGTATTTT
few	TRBV6-1	TRBJ2-7	.	CASSEAGLGSSYEQYF	TGTGCCAGCAGTGAAGCCGGTCTCGGGAGCTCCTACGAGCAGTACTTC
few	TRBV30	TRBJ2-1	.	CAWSVYSYNEQFF	TGTGCCTGGAGTGTATACAGTTACAATGAGCAGTTCTTC
.	TRBV29-1	TRBJ2-2	TRBD2	CSVRTSGRRSTGELFF	TGCAGCGTTCGGACTAGCGGGAGGCGCAGCACCGGGGAGCTGTTTTTT
.	TRBV18	TRBJ2-7	.	CASSPPGHSYEQYF	TGTGCCAGCTCACCACCGGGCCACTCCTACGAGCAGTACTTC
.	TRBV10-2	TRBJ2-2	TRBD2	CASSGRTSLNTGELFF	TGCGCCAGCAGTGGGAGGACTAGCCTGAACACCGGGGAGCTGTTTTTT
.	TRBV7-2	TRBJ2-2	.	CASPPASWGEWGELFF	TGTGCCAGCCCCCCGGCGTCATGGGGGGAGTGGGGGGAGCTGTTTTTT
.	TRBV30	TRBJ2-7	.	CAWSVPYWPYEQYF	TGTGCCTGGAGTGTACCTTATTGGCCCTACGAGCAGTACTTC
.	TRBV28	TRBJ2-7	.	CASNNGQVRWYEQYF	TGTGCCAGCAACAACGGCCAGGTCCGTTGGTACGAGCAGTACTTC
.	TRBV5-8	TRBJ2-3	.	CASTRTVTSLSRDTQYF	TGTGCCAGCACCCGAACCGTCACTAGTTTGTCTAGGGATACGCAGTATTTT
.	TRBV5-4	TRBJ2-1	.	CASSLGLTNEQFF	TGTGCCAGCAGCTTGGGGCTCACTAATGAGCAGTTCTTC
.	TRBV7-6	TRBJ2-1	.	CASSFVGGYHNEQFF	TGTGCCAGCAGCTTCGTGGGAGGTTACCACAATGAGCAGTTCTTC
.	TRBV5-1	TRBJ2-5	TRBD2	CASSLGLAGQETQYF	TGCGCCAGCAGCTTAGGACTAGCGGGACAAGAGACCCAGTACTTC
.	TRBV6-5	TRBJ2-1	TRBD1	CASRDDRGSYNEQFF	TGTGCCAGCAGAGATGACAGGGGCTCCTACAATGAGCAGTTCTTC
.	TRBV28	TRBJ1-2	.	CASSLFPGQGYTF	TGTGCCAGCAGTTTATTTCCAGGGCAAGGCTACACCTTC
.	TRBV20-1	TRBJ2-7	.	CSARYNYEQYF	TGCAGTGCTCGATACAACTACGAGCAGTACTTC
.	TRBV30	TRBJ2-7	TRBD1	CAWRGQGIAYEQYF	TGTGCCTGGAGGGGACAGGGCATAGCTTACGAGCAGTACTTC
few	TRBV29-1	TRBJ2-2	TRBD1	CSGSGGTYTGELFF	TGCAGCGGATCAGGGGGCACTTACACCGGGGAGCTGTTTTTT
few	TRBV5-1	TRBJ2-5	.	CASSLLTTQETQYF	TGCGCCAGCAGCTTGTTGACTACACAAGAGACCCAGTACTTC
.	TRBV2	TRBJ2-5	TRBD2	CARRTSGQETQYF	TGTGCCCGACGCACTAGCGGGCAAGAGACCCAGTACTTC
.	TRBV7-3	TRBJ1-6	TRBD1	CASSWTGTGGVNSPLHF	TGTGCCAGCAGCTGGACCGGGACAGGGGGCGTTAATTCACCCCTCCACTTT